The rows below give T cell receptor beta chains drawn from one sample of a study of blood T cell repertoires in COVID-19. The protocol was immunoSEQ multiplex PCR, while the TCRdb copy is restricted to in-frame clones and leaves out a portion. The table lists 200,000 to 250,000 clones, 90% of them singletons. Material: PBMCs or T cells enriched from blood (not recorded which). These receptors came from a man aged 25-45 years who had been exposed to COVID-19. The CDR3 runs from the conserved cysteine through the conserved F or W. A D gene is named only where the DNA matches it firmly. Expanded clones get a size class; other rows say once, few or many, or leave the size out.

cdr3_aa cdr3_nt clone_size j_call d_call v_call
CASSLTQGAAYNEQFF TGTGCCAGCAGCTTGACACAGGGGGCAGCCTACAATGAGCAGTTCTTC . TRBJ2-1 TRBD1 TRBV11-2
CASSVVSYEQFF TGTGCCAGCAGCGTAGTCTCCTATGAGCAGTTCTTC . TRBJ2-1 . TRBV9
CASSLVGGYGYTF TGTGCCAGCAGTTTAGTCGGAGGCTATGGCTACACCTTC once TRBJ1-2 . TRBV12-3/TRBV12-4
CASSLGQARPEQFF TGTGCCAGCAGCTTGGGACAGGCTCGCCCCGAGCAGTTCTTC . TRBJ2-1 . TRBV5-6
CASSSETVDGYTF TGTGCCAGCAGCTCGGAGACTGTGGATGGCTACACCTTC . TRBJ1-2 . TRBV3-1/TRBV3-2
CASTPVGLAGYDEQFF TGTGCCAGCACCCCGGTAGGGCTAGCGGGGTATGATGAGCAGTTCTTC once TRBJ2-1 TRBD2 TRBV5-4
CASRRRIGTFYNEQFF TGTGCCAGCAGACGGAGGATAGGGACTTTCTACAATGAGCAGTTCTTC . TRBJ2-1 . TRBV2
CASSAGTSGVMETQYF TGTGCCAGCAGCGCGGGGACTAGCGGGGTAATGGAGACCCAGTACTTC . TRBJ2-5 TRBD2 TRBV7-2
CASSTPGTGDTEAFF TGTGCCAGCAGCACCCCCGGGACAGGGGACACTGAAGCTTTCTTT once TRBJ1-1 TRBD1 TRBV5-4
CASSIDRGLGSNQPQHF TGTGCCAGTAGTATAGATCGGGGATTGGGTAGCAATCAGCCCCAGCATTTT . TRBJ1-5 . TRBV19
CATSPGAGNTDTQYF TGTGCCACCAGTCCCGGGGCGGGGAACACAGATACGCAGTATTTT . TRBJ2-3 . TRBV15
CASSLAPQTEKLFF TGCGCCAGCAGCTTGGCCCCACAGACTGAAAAACTGTTTTTT . TRBJ1-4 . TRBV5-1
CASSIGDRVYEQYF TGTGCCAGTAGTATCGGGGACAGAGTCTACGAGCAGTACTTC . TRBJ2-7 TRBD1 TRBV19
CATSRSGGTDTQYF TGTGCCACCAGCAGGTCGGGGGGCACAGATACGCAGTATTTT . TRBJ2-3 . TRBV15
CASSHHAGTGNNEQFF TGTGCCAGCAGCCATCATGCCGGGACAGGAAACAATGAGCAGTTCTTC . TRBJ2-1 TRBD1 TRBV3-1/TRBV3-2
CASSLGQVVDGYTF TGTGCCAGCAGCTTGGGACAGGTGGTAGATGGCTACACCTTC . TRBJ1-2 . TRBV5-6
CASSSPPGTSGGSTDTQYF TGTGCCAGCAGCTCCCCCCCCGGGACTAGCGGGGGGTCGACAGATACGCAGTATTTT . TRBJ2-3 TRBD2 TRBV11-3
CASSKAPKAGEEGEQFF TGTGCCAGCAGCAAAGCGCCGAAGGCCGGAGAGGAGGGTGAGCAGTTCTTC . TRBJ2-1 . TRBV21-1
CASSYSTTEAFF TGTGCCAGCAGCTACTCCACCACTGAAGCTTTCTTT . TRBJ1-1 . TRBV13
CASSLDSGLVPTF TGTGCCAGCAGCTTAGATTCAGGACTAGTCCCCACCTTC . TRBJ2-7 TRBD2 TRBV11-2
CASRRTGTDTQYF TGTGCCAGCAGACGGACAGGGACTGATACGCAGTATTTT once TRBJ2-3 TRBD1 TRBV27
CASSDRGLGGDEKLFF TGTGCCAGCAGCGACAGGGGGCTAGGGGGGGATGAAAAACTGTTTTTT many TRBJ1-4 TRBD1 TRBV3-1/TRBV3-2
CASGQIGTYEQYF TGTGCCAGCGGACAGATTGGGACCTACGAGCAGTACTTC . TRBJ2-7 . TRBV12-3/TRBV12-4
CASTHGGRRLGTDYNEQFF TGTGCCAGTACACACGGGGGGAGACGACTCGGCACTGACTACAATGAGCAGTTCTTC once TRBJ2-1 TRBD2 TRBV19
CASSQVRATEAFF TGTGCCAGCAGCCAAGTGAGGGCCACTGAAGCTTTCTTT . TRBJ1-1 . TRBV3-1/TRBV3-2
CASSIYMNTEAFF TGTGCCAGTAGTATTTACATGAACACTGAAGCTTTCTTT few TRBJ1-1 . TRBV19
CASSQDVNRGEEAFF TGCGCCAGCAGCCAAGACGTCAACAGGGGAGAGGAAGCTTTCTTT . TRBJ1-1 TRBD1 TRBV4-1
CASSSLRRAHEQYF TGTGCCAGCAGCTCTCTTCGGAGGGCTCACGAGCAGTACTTC once TRBJ2-7 . TRBV13
CASSPLTGNYGYTF TGTGCCAGCAGCCCGCTGACAGGGAACTATGGCTACACCTTC . TRBJ1-2 TRBD1 TRBV7-8
CAISDWESGNIQYF TGTGCCATCAGTGATTGGGAATCAGGGAACATTCAGTACTTC once TRBJ2-4 . TRBV10-3
CASSKQDSYEQYF TGTGCCAGCAGCAAACAGGACTCCTACGAGCAGTACTTC . TRBJ2-7 . TRBV5-6
CASSFERTGRTGELFF TGTGCCAGCAGTTTTGAGAGGACAGGGAGGACCGGGGAGCTGTTTTTT . TRBJ2-2 TRBD1 TRBV3-1/TRBV3-2
CASSQGPQDNPYEQYF TGTGCCAGCAGCCAAGGGCCGCAAGACAATCCCTACGAGCAGTACTTC . TRBJ2-7 . TRBV14
CAKSNEQFF TGTGCCAAGAGCAATGAGCAGTTCTTC . TRBJ2-1 . TRBV27
CASSTGREANYGYTF TGTGCCAGTAGTACAGGACGGGAAGCTAACTATGGCTACACCTTC . TRBJ1-2 . TRBV19
CASSLGQAGNTIYF TGCGCCAGCAGCTTGGGGCAGGCTGGAAACACCATATATTTT . TRBJ1-3 . TRBV5-1
CASGHTGASGNTIYF TGTGCCAGCGGACATACAGGGGCATCTGGAAACACCATATATTTT . TRBJ1-3 TRBD1 TRBV7-2